This T cell receptor beta chain was documented in a study of beta chain features in type 1 diabetes. This clone has just a few counts. The V and J ends lost 1 base and 0 bases, in that order; junction bases with no gene match: 6. Germline V gene lookup returns CDR1 SGHNT and CDR2 YENEEA. The CDR3 extends over 18 amino acids. Investigators reverse transcribed all isolated RNA, so they sequenced expressed TCRB transcripts. Repertoires were generated with immunoSEQ multiplex PCR, while TCRdb's copy carries only in-frame clones and drops some. The sample holds almost 350,000 clones; around 19% are singletons and the top ten take about 0.044%.

The sequencing input was naive CD4+ T cells from blood. V is TRBV11-3 and J is TRBJ2-6, with 7 bases lining up with TRBD1. This TCR derives from a woman aged 18 to 35 in good health. The chain's CDR3 is CASSLGDRGFSGANVLTF. CDR3 in DNA: TGTGCCAGCAGCTTAGGGGACAGAGGTTTCTCTGGGGCCAACGTCCTGACTTTC.